This entry describes one TCR beta chain. The target of this receptor is not known. The record has no base qualities; no much larger clone is one base away. The junction shows trimming of 2 bases on V and 4 bases on J, plus 14 bases between the germline ends. CDR1 and CDR2 are drawn from the germline V gene: MNHEY, SVGAGI. From the cysteine through the phenylalanine, the CDR3 covers 16 amino acids. This entry keeps only the CDR3 DNA: 48 bases, framed from base 1. Library preparation employed the immunoSEQ multiplex PCR assay. For the multiplex PCR, a mixture combining 60 forward primers for TCR Vbeta segments and 13 reverse primers for TCR Jbeta segments was used. The CDR3 region of rearranged TCR beta genes was amplified from genomic DNA by a multiplex PCR assay. The Illumina HiSeq System was used to sequence the amplified TCR beta libraries as 87-base-pair reads. In the paper's pipeline: A later analysis counted about 76 million unique TCR beta chains across the 550 to 800 repertoires, and approximately 11 million of these chains were shared by at least two donors. Raw reads were error-corrected and collapsed into unique sequences with a nearest-neighbor algorithm that merged closely related sequences to remove PCR and sequencing errors. Alignment of CDR3 sequences to IMGT reference sequences was used to assign V, D and J gene segments. For a sequence to be retained, a match of at least six nucleotides was required to both a V gene segment and a J gene segment. A rearrangement was called productive if the CDR3 had no stop codons and remained in frame with V and J, and every other rearrangement was called non-productive. Following IMGT convention, CDR3 was defined as the stretch from the second conserved V-encoded cysteine up to the conserved J-encoded phenylalanine. The earlier analysis of about 620 of the donors excluded sequences that lacked an unambiguous match to a single V gene segment. In an earlier analysis of almost 600 of the donors, a V segment was called functional when productive rearrangements were above 56.7%, and segregating when the standard deviation between donors exceeded 5%. To diagnose cytomegalovirus status from the catalog of TCR beta chain sequences, a statistical classification framework was built. A later analysis assigned V and J genes by comparing TCR nucleotide sequences with IMGT/GENE-DB human TR gene sequences. In a later analysis, CDR3 sequences and most-parsimonious VDJ recombination scenarios were assigned using the TCRdist pipeline. In a later analysis, each TCR beta chain was defined by its CDR3 amino acid sequence together with its V-gene family, and reads lacking a unique V-gene family were excluded. To address suspected cross-contamination and a sequencing artifact, a later analysis removed 450 to 700 highly shared, low-generation-probability nucleotide sequences. In a later analysis, a clonal expansion index for each public chain was calculated from normalized within-repertoire ranks of inferred template counts. In a later analysis, generation probabilities were computed using a VDJ recombination model fitted to out-of-frame rearrangements, and the results were checked against IGoR. Hypergeometric tests were used in a later analysis to score TCR-TCR, TCR-HLA and TCR-CMV co-occurrence, with a repertoire-size bias correction applied to the TCR pairs. False discovery rates were estimated in a later analysis by permuting HLA or CMV assignments 20 times. In a later analysis, co-occurring TCRs were grouped with DBSCAN, and TCRdist sequence similarity was added when clustering was performed within HLA-allele-positive subsets. Repertoires with fewer than 30,000 or more than 120,000 public chains were left out of co-occurrence clustering, as were roughly five repertoires with anomalous nucleotide sharing. TCRdb holds this immuneACCESS table with in-frame rearrangements only. Some clones are missing; in checked studies, unresolved V genes explain under half, and the rest has no known cause. The DNA was the basis for D and trimming; V, J and clone size are from that table. For this sample the table gives around 190,000 clones, of which around four fifths were detected only once. The ten largest clones take up about 1% of the sample.

The cohort was made up of 650 to 700 healthy bone marrow donors. Cohort members were all nominally healthy when sampled, although unrecorded immune exposures were likely present. The donor tested CMV seronegative and was one of the 352 seronegative cohort members. Every donor gave a peripheral blood sample, and the peripheral blood mononuclear cells from that sample were used for TCR beta sequencing. The Qiagen DNeasy Blood Extraction Kit was used to extract genomic DNA from the blood cell samples. This record belongs to a study of cytomegalovirus exposure and HLA in healthy donors (dated by TCRdb to the late 2010s). Regarding the study in general: An earlier analysis of 587 of the donors reported 250 to 300 Gb of sequence data and 100 million to 140 million unique TCR beta sequences from 150 million to 200 million T cells. The aim of the study was to test whether cataloging public T cell receptors could identify signatures of past pathogen exposure. The later analysis used no new phenotypic data to find candidate immune exposures, relying instead on TCR beta sequences and their occurrence across donors. HLA typing covered class I and class II loci at four-digit resolution. A later analysis re-analyzed previously published TCR beta repertoires from roughly 690 donors and added high-resolution HLA genotyping to study TCR occurrence patterns. High-throughput TCR immunosequencing, statistical association of individual TCRs with disease status, and machine learning were combined to predict cytomegalovirus infection status. A separate validation cohort of 90 to 150 different subjects was used in addition to the 666-subject first cohort. Roughly 5 DR-DQ haplotypes were treated as single units for association and clustering because of strong linkage in the cohort. Around 330 gigabases of sequencing data and around 80 million unique TCR sequences made up an early release that covered fewer than 650 HLA-typed donors. Typing coverage varied by locus: roughly 620-640 donors for A, B, C, DRB1 and DQB1; 522 for DQA1; about 600 for DPA1; roughly 450 for DPB1. Among approximately 370 genotyped donors of the cohort, an average of roughly 230,000 unique TCR beta nucleotide sequences was sequenced per donor, of which about 18% were non-productive. Of the 300 to 500 genotyped donors, roughly 80% were placed in the genetic ancestry cluster associated with self-reported Caucasian donors. A later genetic analysis took genome-wide SNP genotypes for about 60% of the roughly 670 donors and used that subset as a discovery cohort. The T cell repertoires of several hundred subjects were profiled by immunosequencing and related to cytomegalovirus serostatus. All discovery cohort repertoires had been generated on a single sequencing platform. Donor age, sex, ethnicity and CMV serostatus were compiled alongside the repertoire data. An earlier analysis of fewer than 700 of the donors applied high-throughput TCR beta sequencing to assess whether each TCR beta V gene segment acted as functional or pseudogenic.

Findings and caveats that apply to the study as a whole: In a later analysis, TCR association rates were found to vary across HLA loci, with the most associated TCRs seen for DRB1 alleles and the fewest for HLA-C alleles. Most TCR sequences were seen in very few donors, while some public TCRs were found in many individuals. In vitro tests confirmed that a few of the cytomegalovirus-associated TCR beta chains recognize cytomegalovirus antigens. In both the original and validation cohorts, the classifier was reported to diagnose cytomegalovirus status with high specificity and sensitivity. In the study, approximately 160 TCR beta chains were listed as associated with cytomegalovirus. Correlated functional status among segregating V segments might reflect linkage disequilibrium, but an unknown experimental factor could not be ruled out. An association between a missense DCLRE1C variant and V-gene and J-gene trimming of TCR beta chains was found in a later genetic analysis and replicated in an independent cohort. At a false discovery rate of 0.05, a later analysis linked 16,951 TCR beta sequences to specific HLA alleles. For the cohort, immune exposure information was limited to CMV serostatus. Some IMGT-functional V segments, including TRBV6-2 and TRBV6-3, could not be told apart with the 87-base-pair reads, so those segments were excluded. In a later genetic analysis, fewer N-insertions in productive TCRs were reported among donors in an Asian-associated ancestry cluster than the approximately 630-donor mean. In this cohort, only TCR beta chains were sequenced, and detectable features were limited by the absence of alpha or paired-chain data. A further reported finding was that TCR beta sequences accurately predicted the HLA-A and HLA-B alleles for most subjects in the first cohort. An earlier analysis of approximately 590 of the donors showed that most TCR beta V segments appeared in productive rearrangements either about 87% or about 30% of the time, which broadly matched IMGT annotations. Assigning TCR associations to individual alleles was difficult when HLA alleles, especially DR and DQ, strongly co-occurred. In a later analysis, HLA-associated TCR beta chains were found to be more clonally expanded and to have lower generation probabilities than equally common non-associated chains. In a later analysis, most CMV-associated TCR beta chains were found to appear HLA-restricted, with HLA associations seemingly driven largely by CMV exposure. In a later analysis, several top co-occurrence clusters were reported to appear linked to parvovirus B19, influenza, CMV and Epstein-Barr virus. The presence/absence analyses assumed that sequencing depth was roughly uniform across donors, and that assumption may not be true. It was suggested by the authors that the approach could potentially be generalized to other disease states and immunological phenotypes. A group of highly shared sequence variants was considered likely to be a technical artifact of the sequencing pipeline. Because HLA typing was unavailable for some donors at each locus, only the typed subset was used in association tests. Because counts were too low, more than 15 rarely observed V segments, including chromosome 9 orphons, were left out of the earlier analysis of roughly 600 of the donors.

What was sequenced was PBMCs. This receptor chain uses TRBV6-5 and TRBJ2-2; no D gene is confidently identified. The receptor was isolated from a woman between 40 and 55 years old in good health and CMV-seronegative. The nucleotides are TGTGCCAGCAGTTACCCCGAGAGGATTAGCACCGGGGAGCTGTTTTTT. Its product reads: CASSYPERISTGELFF.